This TCR beta chain is from a study of regulatory T cells in long-lasting Graves disease. Trimming cost V 3 bases and J 3 bases, with 9 bases left between them. The CDR3 sequence is 13 residues long. Germline loops: CDR1 SGHDN, CDR2 FVKESK. Ten or more counts support this clonotype. What it recognizes is unknown. Through Arm-PCR of CDR3 regions and iRepertoire HTBI primers, TCR beta libraries were built. TCRdb re-called the multiplex PCR reads with MiXCR, one entry per CDR3 protein. The data contain fewer than 400,000 distinct CDR3 sequences, about 20% of them singletons. Points from the study as a whole: Between persistent patients, about 2,800 public clonotypes were shared, exceeding the approximately 870 shared between new patients.

The time point denotes: persistent/refractory GD, antithyroid drugs over 5 years with positive TRAb. Following extraction of RNA from PBMCs, that RNA was used to make the TCR library. V gene TRBV14 combines with J gene TRBJ2-7, with D unresolved. The sequenced sample was peripheral blood mononuclear cells (PBMCs), obtained when the disease was refractory, from a patient treated with antithyroid drugs. The TCR comes from a female donor with Graves disease. As DNA, the CDR3 is TGTGCCAGCAGCCACGTCCCCTACTACGAGCAGTACTTC. It is translated as CASSHVPYYEQYF.